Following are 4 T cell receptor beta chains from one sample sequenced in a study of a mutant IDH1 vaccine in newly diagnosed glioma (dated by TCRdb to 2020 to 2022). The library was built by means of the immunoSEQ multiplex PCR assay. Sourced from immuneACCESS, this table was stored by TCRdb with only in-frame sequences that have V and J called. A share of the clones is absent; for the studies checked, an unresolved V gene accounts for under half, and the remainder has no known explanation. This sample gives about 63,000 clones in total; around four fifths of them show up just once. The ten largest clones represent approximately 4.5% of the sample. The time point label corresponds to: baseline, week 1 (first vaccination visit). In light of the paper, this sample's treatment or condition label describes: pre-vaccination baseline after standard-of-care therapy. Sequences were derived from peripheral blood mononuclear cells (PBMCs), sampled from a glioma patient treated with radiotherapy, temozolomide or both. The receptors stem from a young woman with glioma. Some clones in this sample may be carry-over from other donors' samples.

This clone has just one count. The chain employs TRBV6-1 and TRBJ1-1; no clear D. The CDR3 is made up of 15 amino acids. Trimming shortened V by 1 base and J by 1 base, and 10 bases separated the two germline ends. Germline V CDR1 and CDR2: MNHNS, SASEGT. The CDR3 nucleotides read TGTGCCAGCAGTGAAGTGGTGACAAAGAACACTGAAGCTTTCTTT. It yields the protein CASSEVVTKNTEAFF.

In nucleotides, the CDR3 is TGCGCCAGCAGCTCCCTTAGGACAAATGAGCAGTTCTTC. Residues: CASSSLRTNEQFF. The chain uses TRBV5-1 and TRBJ2-1, with TRBD1 as a possible D gene (5 bases). V was clipped by 3 bases and J by 7 bases, with 11 bases between them. Germline CDR1 SGHRS, CDR2 YFSETQ. CDR3 length: 13 amino acids. The whole variable domain, remainder taken from reference TRBV5-1 and TRBJ2-1, is KAGVTQTPRYLIKTRGQQVTLSCSPISGHRSVSWYQQTPGQGLQFLFEYFSETQRNKGNFPGRFSGRQFSNSRSEMNVSTLELGDSALYLCASSSLRTNEQFFGPGTRLTVL.

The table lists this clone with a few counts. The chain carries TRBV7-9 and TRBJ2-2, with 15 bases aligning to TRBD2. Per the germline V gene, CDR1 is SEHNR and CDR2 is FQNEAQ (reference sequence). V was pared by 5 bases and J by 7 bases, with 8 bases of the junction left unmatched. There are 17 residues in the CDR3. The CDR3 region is CASSRGTSGRWNGELFF. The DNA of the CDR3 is TGTGCCAGCAGCCGCGGGACTAGCGGGAGGTGGAACGGGGAGCTGTTTTTT.

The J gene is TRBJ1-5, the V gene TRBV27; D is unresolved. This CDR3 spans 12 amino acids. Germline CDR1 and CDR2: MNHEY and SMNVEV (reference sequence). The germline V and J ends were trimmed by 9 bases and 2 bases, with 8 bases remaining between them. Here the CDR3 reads CASRTGNQPQHF. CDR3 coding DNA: TGTGCCAGTAGGACGGGCAATCAGCCCCAGCATTTT.